A single sample gave rise to the 14 T cell receptor beta chains below, sequenced in a study of shared clonotypes between healthy human individuals (TCRdb year 2020). For the CD8 naive samples, CD45RO-negative cells were positively selected for CCR7, yielding a CD45RA+CCR7+ population from which TemRA cells were excluded. The method was the immunoSEQ multiplex PCR assay. Imported from immuneACCESS, the table was reduced by TCRdb to in-frame sequences with V and J called. These copies leave out some clones; in studies compared against another copy, an unresolved V gene accounts for under half, and the cause of the remainder is not known. The table for this sample lists almost 700,000 clones; about 91% of them were counted only once. The ten top clones hold 24% of the sample. Material for sequencing was naive CD8+ T cells sorted from blood. The sample's cell subset or site label, decoded: CD45RA+CCR7+. These receptors came from a man aged 30 to 45 in good health.

The J gene is TRBJ2-3, the V gene TRBV29-1; 12 bases line up with TRBD2. The CDR3 length is 16 residues. CDR1 and CDR2 (germline): SQVTM, ANQGSEA. V was pared by 7 bases and J by 2 bases, with 10 bases of the junction left unmatched. In DNA, the CDR3 is TGCAGCGATACTCCGGGACTAGCGGGTATCACAGATACGCAGTATTTT. Protein sequence: CSDTPGLAGITDTQYF.

V and J are TRBV27 and TRBJ2-1; TRBD2 aligns across 10 bases. CDR1 and CDR2 from the germline V gene are MNHEY and SMNVEV (reference sequence). The CDR3 spans 16 residues. V lost 5 bases and J lost 9; bases outside the gene matches: 13. CDR3 sequence: CASSPAGLAVDLEQFF. The CDR3 bases are TGTGCCAGCAGTCCCGCCGGACTAGCGGTGGACCTTGAGCAGTTCTTC.

The chain combines TRBV13 with TRBJ2-5, with 10 bases aligning to TRBD2. V lost 0 bases and J lost 1; bases outside the gene matches: 11. This CDR3 has 19 amino acids. The germline CDR1 and CDR2 sequences are PRHDT and FYEKMQ (reference sequence). The CDR3 DNA is TGTGCCAGCAGCTTAGGGGGAGTAGCGGGAGGCCCGTTCCAAGAGACCCAGTACTTC. Translated: CASSLGGVAGGPFQETQYF.

V usage is TRBV7-9 and J usage is TRBJ2-3; 10 nucleotides match TRBD1. The length of the CDR3 is 16 residues. The trim removed 6 bases at V and 6 bases at J, leaving 12 bases unmatched. Germline V lookup: CDR1 SEHNR, CDR2 FQNEAQ (reference sequence). For the CDR3, the DNA is TGTGCCAGCAGAGGACTCCGGGACAGGGGCCTGGATACGCAGTATTTT. Its protein product is CASRGLRDRGLDTQYF. Full variable domain (missing parts from reference TRBV7-9 and TRBJ2-3): DTGVSQNPRHKITKRGQNVTFRCDPISEHNRLYWYRQTLGQGPEFLTYFQNEAQLEKSRLLSDRFSAERPKGSFSTLEIQRTEQGDSAMYLCASRGLRDRGLDTQYFGPGTRLTVL.

This clone occurred many times. The chain recombines TRBV11-2 with TRBJ2-7, with 12 bases lining up with TRBD2. The V and J ends lost 7 bases and 3 bases, in that order; junction bases with no gene match: 4. The CDR3 consists of 14 residues. Germline assignment: CDR1 SGHAT and CDR2 FQNNGV. CDR3 sequence reads: CASTRTSGDYEQYF. The CDR3 DNA reads as TGTGCCAGCACCCGGACTAGCGGGGACTACGAGCAGTACTTC.

The gene calls are TRBV27 and TRBJ1-5; unclear D gene. With 8 bases removed from V and 7 bases from J, the gap between germline ends came to 6 bases. CDR1 and CDR2 (germline): MNHEY, SMNVEV (reference sequence). The CDR3 runs to 10 residues. The CDR3 loop is CASGTQPQHF. For the CDR3, the DNA is TGTGCCAGCGGAACGCAGCCCCAGCATTTT.

This chain joins TRBV6-1 and TRBJ2-7; possible D gene TRBD2, 5 bases. V was shortened by 2 bases and J by 2 bases, with 13 bases between the two germline ends. Germline lookup yields CDR1 MNHNS and CDR2 SASEGT. CDR3 length equals 15 residues. This CDR3 is CASSEISGRAYEQYF. The CDR3 DNA reads TGTGCCAGCAGTGAAATCTCGGGGAGAGCCTACGAGCAGTACTTC.

This clone was observed a single time. DNA of the CDR3: TGCGCCAGCAGCCAAGAGGAACTAGCGGGAGGAGAGACCCAGTACTTC. Protein: CASSQEELAGGETQYF. The V gene is TRBV4-1, the J gene TRBJ2-5; 12 positions agree with TRBD2. CDR1 and CDR2 (germline): MGHRA, YSYEKL. V dropped 0 bases and J dropped 4; count of bases not matched to a gene: 3. The CDR3 extends over 16 amino acids.

The chain recombines TRBV10-3 with TRBJ2-5; D gene unclear. The J call is uncertain, as TRBJ2-7 better fits the DNA end. The CDR3 extends over 16 amino acids. CDR1 ENHRY and CDR2 SYGVKD come from the germline V gene. The CDR3, as DNA: TGTGCCATCAGTGCCATCCCCACTCCGGCAACCAACGAGCAGTACTTC. Translated, it gives CAISAIPTPATNEQYF.

This clone appeared a single time. V and J are TRBV7-9 and TRBJ2-7; 7 nucleotides agree with TRBD1. Germline CDR1 SEHNR, CDR2 FQNEAQ (reference sequence). The CDR3 extends over 15 amino acids. V lost 3 bases, J lost 2 bases, and 7 bases stayed unmatched. As DNA, the CDR3 is TGTGCCAGCAGCTTTAATACAGGGGCCACCTACGAGCAGTACTTC. Encoded protein: CASSFNTGATYEQYF.

This clone has a single count. The chain is built from TRBV7-9 and TRBJ2-7, with D unresolved. Looked up from germline, CDR1 is SEHNR and CDR2 is FQNEAQ (reference sequence). The V and J ends lost 4 bases and 4 bases respectively, with 8 bases between them. The CDR3 totals 12 residues. CDR3 protein: CASSSKSYEQYF. DNA of the CDR3: TGTGCCAGCAGCTCTAAGAGTTACGAGCAGTACTTC.

The V call is TRBV5-6, the J call TRBJ2-1, with 9 bases lining up with TRBD1. The CDR3 has 15 residues. Germline loops: CDR1 SGHDT, CDR2 YYEEEE. The junction had 5 bases not matched to a gene; V was cut back by 4 bases and J by 3 bases. CDR3 in DNA: TGTGCCAGCAGCCCCGGGACAGGGTACTACAATGAGCAGTTCTTC. Its translation: CASSPGTGYYNEQFF.

This clone appeared once. The gene calls are TRBV19 and TRBJ1-1; 9 bases line up with TRBD1. The CDR3 length is 13 residues. The germline gives CDR1 LNHDA, CDR2 SQIVND (reference sequence). The V segment lost 9 bases and the J segment 5 bases; nucleotides outside the gene matches: 7. CDR3 nucleotide sequence: TGTGCCAGCAAGCTACAGGGGGCAACTGAAGCTTTCTTT. Amino acid sequence: CASKLQGATEAFF.

This clone is a singleton in its sample. The V and J genes are TRBV5-4 and TRBJ2-2, with TRBD2 matching over 8 bases. V gave up 4 bases and J gave up 7 bases; unmatched junction bases: 12. The CDR3 sequence is 16 residues long. Germline CDR1 SGHNT, CDR2 YYREEE (reference sequence). CDR3 coding DNA: TGTGCCAGCAGCCGGGGGGGACTAGGAGATCTCGGGGAGCTGTTTTTT. It yields the protein CASSRGGLGDLGELFF.